This T cell receptor beta chain was profiled in a study of T cells in Graves' hyperthyroidism and ophthalmopathy. Findings and caveats of the study: Clonotypes that were expanded in thyroid above 0.001 mostly appeared in blood too.

With 6 bases removed from V and 6 bases from J, the gap between germline ends came to 14 bases. This CDR3 is 14 amino acids long. Regions amplified from RNA transcripts were the TCR beta CDR3 regions. The HTBI primer set was used in a first-round RT-PCR of the TCR CDR3. MiXCR was run by TCRdb on the multiplex PCR reads, yielding one entry per CDR3 protein. The profile shows about 360,000 distinct CDR3 sequences, about 19% of them singletons. This clonotype was counted many times. The antigen remains undetermined. This clonotype originated in a woman aged 18 to 35 with Graves' hyperthyroidism. This rearrangement joins TRBV12-3 or TRBV12-4 to TRBJ2-2; no clear D. Sequenced input: blood. The CDR3 is CASSRLGLPGELFF. As DNA, the CDR3 is TGTGCCAGCAGCCGTCTGGGGTTGCCCGGGGAGCTGTTTTTT.